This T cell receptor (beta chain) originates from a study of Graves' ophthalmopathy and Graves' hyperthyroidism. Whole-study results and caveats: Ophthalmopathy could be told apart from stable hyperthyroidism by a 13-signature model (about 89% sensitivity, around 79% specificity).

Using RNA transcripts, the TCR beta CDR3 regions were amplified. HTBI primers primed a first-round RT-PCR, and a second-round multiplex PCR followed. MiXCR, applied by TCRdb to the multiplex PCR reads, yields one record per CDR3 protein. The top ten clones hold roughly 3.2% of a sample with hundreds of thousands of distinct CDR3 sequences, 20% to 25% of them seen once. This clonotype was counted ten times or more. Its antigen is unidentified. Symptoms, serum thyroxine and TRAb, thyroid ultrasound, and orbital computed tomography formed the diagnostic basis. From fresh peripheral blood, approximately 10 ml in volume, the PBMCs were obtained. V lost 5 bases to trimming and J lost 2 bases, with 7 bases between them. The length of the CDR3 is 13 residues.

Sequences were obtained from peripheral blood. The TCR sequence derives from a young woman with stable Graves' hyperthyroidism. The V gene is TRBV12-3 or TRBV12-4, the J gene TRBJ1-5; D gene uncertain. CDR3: CASSTKGNQPQHF. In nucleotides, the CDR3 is TGTGCCAGCAGTACCAAAGGCAATCAGCCCCAGCATTTT.